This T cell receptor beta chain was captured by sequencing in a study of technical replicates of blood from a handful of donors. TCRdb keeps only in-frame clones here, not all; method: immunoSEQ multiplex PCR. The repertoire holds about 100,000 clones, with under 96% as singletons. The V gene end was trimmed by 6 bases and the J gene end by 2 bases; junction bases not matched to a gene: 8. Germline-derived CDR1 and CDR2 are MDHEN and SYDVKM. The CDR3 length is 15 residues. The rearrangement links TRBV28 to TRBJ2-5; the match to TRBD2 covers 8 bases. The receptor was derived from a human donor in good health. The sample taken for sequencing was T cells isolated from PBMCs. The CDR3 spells CASRGLGGGQETQYF. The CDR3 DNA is TGTGCCAGCAGGGGCCTAGGCGGGGGGCAAGAGACCCAGTACTTC.